Presented here are 19 T cell receptor beta chains from one specimen sequenced in a study of T cell repertoires in aging, cancer and after chemotherapy. The template was genomic DNA from peripheral blood, not RNA. Multiplex touch-down PCR with TRB-A/B primers amplified rearranged V-D-J TRB sequences. A single record per CDR3 protein comes from TCRdb applying MiXCR to the multiplex PCR reads. The sample holds thousands of distinct CDR3 sequences, less than 75% seen once. Specimen: blood. These receptors were obtained from a human donor with a blood cancer.

Remarks on this clonotype: The missing conserved phenylalanine or tryptophan at the end of this CDR3 makes a read error likely. This sequence joins TRBV29-1 and TRBJ2-7; D is uncertain. Germline CDR1 SQVTM, CDR2 ANQGSEA. This CDR3 has 12 amino acids. V shed 3 bases and J shed 1 base, with 7 bases lying between them. The CDR3 reads CSVEDGSYEQYL. The CDR3 coding sequence is TGCAGCGTTGAGGACGGTTCCTACGAGCAGTACTTA.

The genes are TRBV6-5 and TRBJ2-3, with TRBD2 identical over 8 bases. Unmatched junction bases numbered 11, after V lost 6 bases and J lost 3 bases. CDR1 and CDR2 (germline): MNHEY, SVGAGI. This CDR3 region has 16 residues. This chain's CDR3 is CASSPPGTRLTDTQYF. The CDR3 coding sequence is TGTGCCAGCAGCCCGCCCGGGACTAGGTTAACAGATACGCAGTATTTT.

The rearrangement links TRBV5-6 to TRBJ2-1, with D maybe TRBD1 (5 bases). Trimming took off 4 bases at V and 7 bases at J, with 15 bases between the two ends. Per the germline V gene, CDR1 is SGHDT and CDR2 is YYEEEE. The CDR3 contains 14 residues. CDR3 residues: CASSREQVRNEQFF. Here the CDR3 DNA reads TGTGCCAGCAGCAGAGAACAGGTACGAAATGAGCAGTTCTTC.

The chain is built from TRBV7-2 and TRBJ2-5; D is perhaps TRBD1 or TRBD2 (5 bases each). CDR1 and CDR2 from the germline V gene are SGHTA and FQGNSA. The CDR3 is 14 residues long. The ends were cut back, 3 bases at V and 1 base at J, with 9 bases in the middle. As DNA, the CDR3 is TGTGCCAGCAGCTTGAGGGGTCTCCAAGAGACCCAGTACTTC. Its protein product is CASSLRGLQETQYF.

The chain joins TRBV20-1 to TRBJ2-7; D is unclear. Deletions cut 1 base from V and 5 bases from J, with 9 bases between. The CDR3 extends over 12 amino acids. In germline, CDR1 is DFQATT, CDR2 SNEGSKA (reference sequence). CDR3 sequence (DNA): TGCAGTGCTAGAGTGCGATATGACGAGCAGTACTTC. Residues: CSARVRYDEQYF.

The rearrangement uses TRBV5-6 and TRBJ2-3; TRBD1 might be the D (6 bases). Germline V gene sequence: CDR1 SGHDT, CDR2 YYEEEE. The CDR3 contains 16 residues. Trimming left V 4 bases short and J 2 bases short, with 17 bases between. The CDR3 region is CASSPPGQPYTDTQYF. The CDR3, as DNA: TGTGCCAGCAGCCCCCCGGGACAACCCTACACAGATACGCAGTATTTT.

Only a few counts were recorded for this clonotype. This chain uses TRBV29-1 with TRBJ2-1; 10 bases line up with TRBD2. The CDR3 runs to 13 residues. J gave up 3 bases and V 8 bases, and 4 bases lay outside the gene matches. CDR1 and CDR2 (germline): SQVTM, ANQGSEA. DNA of the CDR3: TGCAGCACGGGACTAGCGAACTACAATGAGCAGTTCTTC. Residues: CSTGLANYNEQFF.

The chain carries TRBV29-1 and TRBJ2-1; the D is unclear. Looked up from germline, CDR1 is SQVTM and CDR2 is ANQGSEA. This CDR3 region has 10 residues. V lost 5 bases to trimming and J lost 11 bases, with 10 bases between them. The DNA of the CDR3 is TGCAGCGTTTTCCAAACTAAGCAGTTCTTC. The encoded protein is CSVFQTKQFF.

This clonotype has only a few counts. The rearrangement joins TRBV29-1 to TRBJ1-2; 8 positions agree with TRBD1. V lost 0 bases and J lost 6; bases outside the gene matches: 9. The CDR3 length is 15 residues. Germline CDR1 SQVTM, CDR2 ANQGSEA. The CDR3 loop reads CSVEDLGRGRNGYTF. In DNA, the CDR3 is TGCAGCGTTGAAGATTTAGGCAGGGGGCGTAATGGCTACACCTTC.

The chain recombines TRBV6-5 with TRBJ2-2, with D possibly TRBD1 on 6 matching bases. The V gene's germline CDR1 is MNHEY and CDR2 SVGAGI. The CDR3 totals 12 residues. The V and J ends lost 7 bases and 8 bases respectively, with 11 bases between them. The chain's CDR3 is CASKGGGGELFF. The CDR3 nucleotides read TGTGCCAGCAAAGGGGGTGGAGGGGAGCTGTTTTTT.

The V and J genes are TRBV5-6 and TRBJ1-2, with D perhaps matching TRBD1 (6 bases). Germline V gene sequence: CDR1 SGHDT, CDR2 YYEEEE. Between the trimmed V and J ends, which lost 5 bases and 7 bases, there was a span of 36 bases. The CDR3 has 20 residues. CDR3 amino acids: CASSYSIGGVGGKEGSGYTF. The CDR3 bases are TGTGCCAGCAGTTACTCGATAGGCGGGGTAGGGGGGAAAGAAGGAAGTGGCTACACCTTC.

The CDR3 DNA reads TGTGCCAGCAGTTTAGCGGGGACAGGGGAATATGGCTACACCTTC. It translates to CASSLAGTGEYGYTF. J is TRBJ1-2 and V is TRBV12-3 or TRBV12-4; 10 bases are shared with TRBD1. The CDR3 sequence is 15 residues long. Losses at the gene ends were 0 bases for V and 5 bases for J; bases not matched to a gene: 3.

The chain combines TRBV5-6 with TRBJ2-5; 15 nucleotides agree with TRBD2. The germline V gene has CDR1 SGHDT and CDR2 YYEEEE. This CDR3 is 18 amino acids long. V shed 4 bases, J shed 5 bases, and the junction held 12 bases outside the gene matches. The chain's CDR3 is CASSPTQWTSGREETQYF. The CDR3 DNA sequence: TGTGCCAGCAGCCCTACACAATGGACTAGCGGGAGGGAGGAGACCCAGTACTTC.

As to this clonotype: The junction departs from the called germline gene at one end, perhaps through a read error. The genes are TRBV11-3 and TRBJ1-1; 11 positions match TRBD1. The CDR3 totals 14 residues. CDR1 is SGHNT, CDR2 YENEEA, per germline. As DNA, the CDR3 is TGTACCAGCACTGGACAGGGGGCGGACACTGAAGCTTTCTTT. It encodes CTSTGQGADTEAFF.

The chain joins TRBV5-6 to TRBJ1-5; D ambiguous. The CDR3 sequence is 14 residues long. The V end was cut by 2 bases, the J end by 3 bases, with 9 bases between. Germline CDR1 reads SGHDT; CDR2 reads YYEEEE. The CDR3 protein is CASSLQGNNQPQHF. In DNA form, the CDR3 reads TGTGCCAGCAGCTTACAAGGTAACAATCAGCCCCAGCATTTT.

V and J are TRBV19 and TRBJ2-7, with D perhaps matching TRBD2 (5 bases). V was pared by 1 base and J by 0 bases, with 10 bases between. The CDR3 consists of 15 residues. The germline CDR1 and CDR2 sequences are LNHDA and SQIVND (reference sequence). The CDR3 DNA is TGTGCCAGTAGTATAGCTAGAGGGTTCTCCTACGAGCAGTACTTC. This translates into CASSIARGFSYEQYF.

The J gene is TRBJ2-1, the V gene TRBV5-6; 13 nucleotides agree with TRBD2. Germline V gene data show CDR1 as SGHDT and CDR2 as YYEEEE. The CDR3 extends over 16 amino acids. J was trimmed by 7 bases and V by 4 bases; bases with no gene match: 8. The CDR3 coding sequence is TGTGCCAGCAGCCCCGGACTAGCGGGAGCGTGGAATGAGCAGTTCTTC. It translates to CASSPGLAGAWNEQFF.

The CDR3 loop is CASSLRVGPYEQYF. In DNA, the CDR3 is TGTGCCAGCAGCTTAAGGGTTGGCCCCTACGAGCAGTACTTC. V gene TRBV5-6 combines with J gene TRBJ2-7; D is undetermined. This CDR3 has 14 residues. V shed 2 bases and J shed 2 bases, with 11 bases lying between them. Germline V gives CDR1 SGHDT, CDR2 YYEEEE.

The gene calls are TRBV28 and TRBJ2-3; 7 nucleotides match TRBD2. Trimming removed 3 bases from V and 0 bases from J; junction bases left unmatched: 6. The V gene's germline CDR1 is MDHEN and CDR2 SYDVKM. CDR3 size: 16 residues. In DNA, the CDR3 is TGTGCCAGCAGTTTTCGAGCGGGATCGAGCACAGATACGCAGTATTTT. This codes for CASSFRAGSSTDTQYF.